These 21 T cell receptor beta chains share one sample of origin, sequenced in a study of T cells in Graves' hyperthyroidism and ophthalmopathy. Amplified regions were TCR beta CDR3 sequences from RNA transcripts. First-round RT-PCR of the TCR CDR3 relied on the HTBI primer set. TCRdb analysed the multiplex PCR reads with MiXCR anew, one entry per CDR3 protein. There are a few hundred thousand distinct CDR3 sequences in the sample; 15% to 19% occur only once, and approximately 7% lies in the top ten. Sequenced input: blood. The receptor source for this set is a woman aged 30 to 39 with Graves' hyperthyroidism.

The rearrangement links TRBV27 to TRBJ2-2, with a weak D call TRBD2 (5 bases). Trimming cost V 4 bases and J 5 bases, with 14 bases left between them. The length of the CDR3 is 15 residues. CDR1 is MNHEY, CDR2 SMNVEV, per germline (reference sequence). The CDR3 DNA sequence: TGTGCCAGCAGTTGGGGAACGACGGGGACCGGGGAGCTGTTTTTT. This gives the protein CASSWGTTGTGELFF.

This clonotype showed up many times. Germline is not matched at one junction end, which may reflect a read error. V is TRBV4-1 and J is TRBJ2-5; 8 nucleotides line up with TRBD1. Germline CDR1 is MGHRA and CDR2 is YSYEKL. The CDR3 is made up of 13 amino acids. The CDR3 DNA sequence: TGTGCCAGCAGAGACAGGGGCCAAGAGACCCAGTACTTC. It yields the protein CASRDRGQETQYF.

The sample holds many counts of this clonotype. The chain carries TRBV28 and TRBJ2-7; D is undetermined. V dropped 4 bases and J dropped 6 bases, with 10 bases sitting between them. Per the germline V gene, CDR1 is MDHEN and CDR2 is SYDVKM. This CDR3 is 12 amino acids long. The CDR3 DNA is TGTGCCAGCAGTTCCCCAGTACGCGAGCAGTACTTC. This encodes CASSSPVREQYF.

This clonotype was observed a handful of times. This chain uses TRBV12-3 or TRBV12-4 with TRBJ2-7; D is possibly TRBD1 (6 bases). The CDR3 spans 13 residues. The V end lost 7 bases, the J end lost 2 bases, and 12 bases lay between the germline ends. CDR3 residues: CASTPRDTYEQYF. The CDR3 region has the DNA TGTGCCAGCACCCCCCGGGACACCTACGAGCAGTACTTC.

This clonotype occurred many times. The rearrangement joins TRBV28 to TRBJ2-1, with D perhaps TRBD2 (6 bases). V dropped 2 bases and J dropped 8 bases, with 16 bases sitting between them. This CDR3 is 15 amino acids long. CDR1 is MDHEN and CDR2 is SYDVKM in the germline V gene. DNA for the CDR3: TGTGCCAGCAGTTTAGTAGCGGACTATTGGGATGAGCAGTTCTTC. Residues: CASSLVADYWDEQFF.

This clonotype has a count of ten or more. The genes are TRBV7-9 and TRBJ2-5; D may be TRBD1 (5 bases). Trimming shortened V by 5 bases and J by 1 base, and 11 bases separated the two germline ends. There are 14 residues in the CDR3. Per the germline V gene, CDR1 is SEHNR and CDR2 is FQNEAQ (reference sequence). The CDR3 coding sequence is TGTGCCAGCAGCCAGACAGACTTCCAAGAGACCCAGTACTTC. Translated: CASSQTDFQETQYF.

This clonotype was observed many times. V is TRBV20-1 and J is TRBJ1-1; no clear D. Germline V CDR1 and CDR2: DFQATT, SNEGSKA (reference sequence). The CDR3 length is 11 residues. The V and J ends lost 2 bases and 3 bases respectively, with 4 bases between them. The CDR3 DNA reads TGCAGTGCTAGATTGTACACTGAAGCTTTCTTT. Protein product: CSARLYTEAFF.

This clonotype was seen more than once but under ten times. The CDR3 DNA sequence: TGCAGTGCTCATGAGAGGCGGAGCGGCACAGATACGCAGTATTTT. Its translation is CSAHERRSGTDTQYF. The chain uses TRBV20-1 and TRBJ2-3, with D unresolved. The germline CDR1 and CDR2 sequences are DFQATT and SNEGSKA (reference sequence). V was pared by 5 bases and J by 1 base, with 16 bases between. CDR3 size: 15 residues.

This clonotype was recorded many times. The CDR3 nucleotides read TGCAGTGCTCGTCGGGAGGGGAGCACAGATACGCAGTATTTT. Its protein product is CSARREGSTDTQYF. J is TRBJ2-3 and V is TRBV20-1, with 8 bases aligning to TRBD2. The germline CDR1 and CDR2 sequences are DFQATT and SNEGSKA (reference sequence). There are 14 residues in the CDR3. The junction had 4 bases not matched to a gene; V was cut back by 5 bases and J by 0 bases.

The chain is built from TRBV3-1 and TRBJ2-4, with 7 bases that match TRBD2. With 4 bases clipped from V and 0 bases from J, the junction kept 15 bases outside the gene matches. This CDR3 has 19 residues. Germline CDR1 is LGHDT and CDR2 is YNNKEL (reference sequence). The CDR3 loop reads CASSPSGTKNPLAKNIQYF. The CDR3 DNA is TGTGCCAGCAGCCCATCCGGGACTAAAAATCCGCTAGCCAAAAACATTCAGTACTTC.

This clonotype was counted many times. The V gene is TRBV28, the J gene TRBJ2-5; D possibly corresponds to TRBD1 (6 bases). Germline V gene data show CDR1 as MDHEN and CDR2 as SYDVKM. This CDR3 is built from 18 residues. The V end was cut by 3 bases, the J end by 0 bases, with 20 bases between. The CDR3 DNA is TGTGCCAGCAGTTTTTTCGGTTTTTATAGGACAGACCAAGAGACCCAGTACTTC. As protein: CASSFFGFYRTDQETQYF.

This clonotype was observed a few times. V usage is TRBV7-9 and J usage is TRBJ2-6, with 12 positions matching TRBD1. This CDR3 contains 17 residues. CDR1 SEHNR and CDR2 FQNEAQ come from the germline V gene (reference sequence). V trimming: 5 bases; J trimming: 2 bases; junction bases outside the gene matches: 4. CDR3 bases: TGTGCCAGCAGCCCCGGGGACAGGGGGCCTGGGGCCAACGTCCTGACTTTC. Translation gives CASSPGDRGPGANVLTF.

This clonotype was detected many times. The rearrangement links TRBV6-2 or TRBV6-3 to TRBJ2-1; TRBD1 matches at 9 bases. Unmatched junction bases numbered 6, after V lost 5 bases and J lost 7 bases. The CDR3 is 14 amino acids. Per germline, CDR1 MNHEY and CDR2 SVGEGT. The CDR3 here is CASSQGTGLNEQFF. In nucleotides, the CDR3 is TGTGCCAGCAGTCAAGGGACAGGGTTAAATGAGCAGTTCTTC.

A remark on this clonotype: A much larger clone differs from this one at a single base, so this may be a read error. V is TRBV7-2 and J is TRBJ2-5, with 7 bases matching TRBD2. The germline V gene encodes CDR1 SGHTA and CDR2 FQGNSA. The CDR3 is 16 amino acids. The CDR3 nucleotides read TGTGCCAGCAGCGATATAGCGGGTGACCCTCAAGAGACCCAGCACTTC. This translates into CASSDIAGDPQETQHF.

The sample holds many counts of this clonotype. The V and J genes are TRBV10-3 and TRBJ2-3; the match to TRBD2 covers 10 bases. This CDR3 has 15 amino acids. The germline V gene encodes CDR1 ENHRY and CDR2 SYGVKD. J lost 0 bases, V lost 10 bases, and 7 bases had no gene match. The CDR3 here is CATRQLAGSTDTQYF. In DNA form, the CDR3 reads TGTGCCACCAGACAACTAGCGGGGAGCACAGATACGCAGTATTTT.

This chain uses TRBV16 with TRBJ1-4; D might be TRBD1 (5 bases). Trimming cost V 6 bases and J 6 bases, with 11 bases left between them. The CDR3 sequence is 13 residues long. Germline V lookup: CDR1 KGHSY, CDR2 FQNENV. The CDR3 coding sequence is TGTGCCAGCAGACAGAGCAGGGATGAAAAACTGTTTTTT. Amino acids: CASRQSRDEKLFF.

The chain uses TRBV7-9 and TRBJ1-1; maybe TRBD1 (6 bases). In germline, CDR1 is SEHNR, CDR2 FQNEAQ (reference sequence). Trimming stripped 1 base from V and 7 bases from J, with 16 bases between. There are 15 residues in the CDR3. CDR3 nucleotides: TGTGCCAGCAGCTTAGATGGGGGGCCGGTGGGTGAAGCTTTCTTT. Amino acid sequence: CASSLDGGPVGEAFF.

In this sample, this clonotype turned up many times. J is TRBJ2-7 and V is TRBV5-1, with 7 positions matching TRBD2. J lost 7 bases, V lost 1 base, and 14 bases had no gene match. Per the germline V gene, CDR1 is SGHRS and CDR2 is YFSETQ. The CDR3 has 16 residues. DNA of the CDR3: TGCGCCAGCAGCTTGCACCCTAGCGGTAATTATGTGGAGCAGTACTTC. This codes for CASSLHPSGNYVEQYF.

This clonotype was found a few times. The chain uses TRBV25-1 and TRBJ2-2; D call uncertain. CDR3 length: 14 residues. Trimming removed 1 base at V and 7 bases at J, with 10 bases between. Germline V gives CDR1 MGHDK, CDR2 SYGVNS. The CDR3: CASSESWGDGELFF. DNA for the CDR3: TGTGCCAGCAGTGAATCTTGGGGTGACGGGGAGCTGTTTTTT.

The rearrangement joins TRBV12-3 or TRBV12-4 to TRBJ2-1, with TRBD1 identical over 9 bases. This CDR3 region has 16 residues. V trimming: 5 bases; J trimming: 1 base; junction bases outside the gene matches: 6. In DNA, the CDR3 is TGTGCCAGCAGTCCACACGGGACAGGGTCCTACAATGAGCAGTTCTTC. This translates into CASSPHGTGSYNEQFF.

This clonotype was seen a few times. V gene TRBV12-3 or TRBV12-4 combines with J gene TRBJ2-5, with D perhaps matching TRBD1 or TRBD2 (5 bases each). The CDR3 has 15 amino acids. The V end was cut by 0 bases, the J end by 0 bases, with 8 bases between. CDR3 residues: CASSLAGDDQETQYF. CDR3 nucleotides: TGTGCCAGCAGTTTAGCGGGGGACGACCAAGAGACCCAGTACTTC.